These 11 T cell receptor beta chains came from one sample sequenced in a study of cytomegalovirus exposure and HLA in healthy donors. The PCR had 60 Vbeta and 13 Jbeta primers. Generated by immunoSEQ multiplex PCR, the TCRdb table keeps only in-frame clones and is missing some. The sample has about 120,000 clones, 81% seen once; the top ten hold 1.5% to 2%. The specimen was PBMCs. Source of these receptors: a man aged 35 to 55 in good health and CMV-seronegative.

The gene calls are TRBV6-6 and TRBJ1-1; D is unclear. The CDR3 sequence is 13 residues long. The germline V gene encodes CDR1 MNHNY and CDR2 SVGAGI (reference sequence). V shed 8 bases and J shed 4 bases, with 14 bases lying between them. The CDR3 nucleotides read TGTGCCAGCGAGGGCAGGAACCCCACTGAAGCTTTCTTT. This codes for CASEGRNPTEAFF.

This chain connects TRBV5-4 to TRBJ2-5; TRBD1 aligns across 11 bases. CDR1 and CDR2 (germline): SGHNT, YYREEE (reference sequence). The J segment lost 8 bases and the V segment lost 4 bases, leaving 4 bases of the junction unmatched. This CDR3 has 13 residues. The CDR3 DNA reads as TGTGCCAGCAGCACGGGACAGGGGGACACCCAGTACTTC. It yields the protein CASSTGQGDTQYF.

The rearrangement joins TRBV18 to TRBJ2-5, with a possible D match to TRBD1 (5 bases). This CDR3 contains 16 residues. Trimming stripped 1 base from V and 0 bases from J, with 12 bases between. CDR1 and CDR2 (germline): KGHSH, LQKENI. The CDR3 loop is CASSPQAGPYQETQYF. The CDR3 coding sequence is TGTGCCAGCTCACCACAGGCAGGGCCGTACCAAGAGACCCAGTACTTC.

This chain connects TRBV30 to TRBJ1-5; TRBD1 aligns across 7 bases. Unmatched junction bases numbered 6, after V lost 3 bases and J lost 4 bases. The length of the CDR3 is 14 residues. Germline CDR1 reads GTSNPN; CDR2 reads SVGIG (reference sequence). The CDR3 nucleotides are TGTGCCTGGAGCCTCACAGGGGCGAATCAGCCCCAGCATTTT. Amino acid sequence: CAWSLTGANQPQHF.

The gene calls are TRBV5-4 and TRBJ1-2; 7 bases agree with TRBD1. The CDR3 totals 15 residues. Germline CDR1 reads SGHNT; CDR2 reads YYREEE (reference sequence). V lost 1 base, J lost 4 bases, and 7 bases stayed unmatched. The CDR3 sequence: CASSLRRGTGYGYTF. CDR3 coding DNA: TGTGCCAGCAGCTTGCGCAGGGGGACTGGCTATGGCTACACCTTC.

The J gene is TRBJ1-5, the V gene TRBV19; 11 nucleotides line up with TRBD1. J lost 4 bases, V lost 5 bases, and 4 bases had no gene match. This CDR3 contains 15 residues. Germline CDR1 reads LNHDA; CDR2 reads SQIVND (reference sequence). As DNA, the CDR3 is TGTGCCAGTAGTTGGACAGGGGGCGAGAATCAGCCCCAGCATTTT. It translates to CASSWTGGENQPQHF.

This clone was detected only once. The CDR3 region is CASSLRTSGIYEQYF. The CDR3, as DNA: TGTGCCAGCAGTTTGCGGACTAGCGGAATCTACGAGCAGTACTTC. This chain connects TRBV27 to TRBJ2-7, with TRBD2 matching over 10 bases. The J segment lost 3 bases and the V segment lost 3 bases, leaving 5 bases of the junction unmatched. Germline CDR1 and CDR2: MNHEY and SMNVEV (reference sequence). The CDR3 has 15 residues.

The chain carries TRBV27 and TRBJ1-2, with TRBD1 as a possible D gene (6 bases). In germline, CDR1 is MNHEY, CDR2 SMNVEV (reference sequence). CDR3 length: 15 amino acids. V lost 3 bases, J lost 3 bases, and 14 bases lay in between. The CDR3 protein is CASSLQGRGDYGYTF. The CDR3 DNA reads TGTGCCAGCAGTTTGCAGGGGCGCGGAGACTATGGCTACACCTTC.

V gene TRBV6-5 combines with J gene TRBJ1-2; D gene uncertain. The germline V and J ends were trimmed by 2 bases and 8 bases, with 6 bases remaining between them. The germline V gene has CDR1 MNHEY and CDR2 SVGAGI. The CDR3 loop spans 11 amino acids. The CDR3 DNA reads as TGTGCCAGCAGTTACGGAGAGGGCTACACCTTC. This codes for CASSYGEGYTF.

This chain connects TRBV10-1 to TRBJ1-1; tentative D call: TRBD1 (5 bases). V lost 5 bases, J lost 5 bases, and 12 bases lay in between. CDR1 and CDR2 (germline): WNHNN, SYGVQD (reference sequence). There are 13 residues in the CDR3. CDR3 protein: CASSKGMRTEAFF. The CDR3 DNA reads TGCGCCAGCAGTAAGGGGATGCGTACTGAAGCTTTCTTT.

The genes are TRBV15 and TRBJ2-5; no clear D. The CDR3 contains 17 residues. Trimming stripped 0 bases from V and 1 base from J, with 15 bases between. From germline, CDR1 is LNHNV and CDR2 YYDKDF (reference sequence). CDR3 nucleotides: TGTGCCACCAGCAGAGATCGTTCGACACCAATCCAAGAGACCCAGTACTTC. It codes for CATSRDRSTPIQETQYF.